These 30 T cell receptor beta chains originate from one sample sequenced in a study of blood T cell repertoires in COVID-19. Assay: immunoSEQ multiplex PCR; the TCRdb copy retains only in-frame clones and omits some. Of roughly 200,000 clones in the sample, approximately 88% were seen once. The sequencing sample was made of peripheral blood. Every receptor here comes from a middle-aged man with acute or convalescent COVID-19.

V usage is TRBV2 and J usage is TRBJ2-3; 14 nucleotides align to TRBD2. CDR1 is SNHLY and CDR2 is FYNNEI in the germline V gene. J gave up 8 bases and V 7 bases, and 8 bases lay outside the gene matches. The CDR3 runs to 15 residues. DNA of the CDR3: TGTGCCAGCATAGGACTAGCGGGAGGAGGAGGTACGCAGTATTTT. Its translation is CASIGLAGGGGTQYF.

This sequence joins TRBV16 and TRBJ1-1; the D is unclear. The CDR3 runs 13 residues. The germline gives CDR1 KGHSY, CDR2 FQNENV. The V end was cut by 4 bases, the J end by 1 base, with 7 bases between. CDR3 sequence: CASSRGWNTEAFF. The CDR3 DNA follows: TGTGCCAGCAGCCGAGGGTGGAACACTGAAGCTTTCTTT.

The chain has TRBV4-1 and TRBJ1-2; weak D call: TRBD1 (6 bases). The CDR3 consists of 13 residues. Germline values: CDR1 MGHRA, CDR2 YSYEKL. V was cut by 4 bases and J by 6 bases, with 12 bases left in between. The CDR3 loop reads CASSPTGPDGYTF. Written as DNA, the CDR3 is TGCGCCAGCAGCCCAACAGGGCCCGATGGCTACACCTTC.

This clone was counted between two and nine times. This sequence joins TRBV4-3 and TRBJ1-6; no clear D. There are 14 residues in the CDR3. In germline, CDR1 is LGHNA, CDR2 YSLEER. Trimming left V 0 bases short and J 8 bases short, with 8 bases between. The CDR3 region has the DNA TGCGCCAGCAGCCAAGATACAGTGGATTCACCCCTCCACTTT. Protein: CASSQDTVDSPLHF.

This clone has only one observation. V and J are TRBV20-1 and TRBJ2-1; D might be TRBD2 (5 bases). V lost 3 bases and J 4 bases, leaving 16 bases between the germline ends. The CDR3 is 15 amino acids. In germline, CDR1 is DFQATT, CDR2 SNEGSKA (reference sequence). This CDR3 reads CSASLGWESYNEQFF. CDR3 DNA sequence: TGCAGTGCTAGTCTGGGGTGGGAGTCTTACAATGAGCAGTTCTTC.

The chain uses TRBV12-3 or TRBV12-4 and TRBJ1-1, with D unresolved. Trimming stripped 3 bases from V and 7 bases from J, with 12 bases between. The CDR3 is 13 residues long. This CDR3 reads CASSFGQDSEAFF. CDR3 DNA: TGTGCCAGCAGTTTTGGGCAGGATAGTGAAGCTTTCTTT.

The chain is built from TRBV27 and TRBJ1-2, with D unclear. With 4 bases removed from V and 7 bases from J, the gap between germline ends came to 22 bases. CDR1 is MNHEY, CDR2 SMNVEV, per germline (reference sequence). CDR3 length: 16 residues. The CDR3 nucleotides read TGTGCCAGCAGTTGCTTAGTCGGGATCGAATGTCTTGGCTACACCTTC. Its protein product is CASSCLVGIECLGYTF.

The CDR3 coding sequence is TGCGCCAGCAGCTTGGAAGGGGATGGCAATCAGCCCCAGCATTTT. This translates into CASSLEGDGNQPQHF. The chain combines TRBV5-1 with TRBJ1-5, with D perhaps TRBD1 (5 bases). The germline CDR1 and CDR2 sequences are SGHRS and YFSETQ. The CDR3 runs to 15 residues. With 0 bases removed from V and 2 bases from J, the gap between germline ends came to 9 bases.

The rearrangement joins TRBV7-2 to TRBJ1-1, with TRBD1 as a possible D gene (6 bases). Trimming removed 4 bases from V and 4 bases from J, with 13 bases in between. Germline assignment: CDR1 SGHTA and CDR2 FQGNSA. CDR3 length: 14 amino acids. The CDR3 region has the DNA TGTGCCAGCAGCTACTCGCAGGGGTTCACTGAAGCTTTCTTT. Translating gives CASSYSQGFTEAFF. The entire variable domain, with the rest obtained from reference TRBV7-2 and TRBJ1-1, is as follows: GAGVSQSPSNKVTEKGKDVELRCDPISGHTALYWYRQSLGQGLEFLIYFQGNSAPDKSGLPSDRFSAERTGGSVSTLTIQRTQQEDSAVYLCASSYSQGFTEAFFGQGTRLTVV.

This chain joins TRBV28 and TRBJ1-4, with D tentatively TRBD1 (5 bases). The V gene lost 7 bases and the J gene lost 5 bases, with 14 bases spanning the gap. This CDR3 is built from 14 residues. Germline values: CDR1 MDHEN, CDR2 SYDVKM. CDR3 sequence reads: CASTPTAFNEKLFF. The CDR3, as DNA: TGTGCCAGCACCCCGACAGCCTTCAATGAAAAACTGTTTTTT.

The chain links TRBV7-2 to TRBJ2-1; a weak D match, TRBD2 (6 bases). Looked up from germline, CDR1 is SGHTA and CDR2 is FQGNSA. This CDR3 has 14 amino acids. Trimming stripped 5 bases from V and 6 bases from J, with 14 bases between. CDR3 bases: TGTGCCAGCAGCCCAGCGGGTGGGGGCAATGAGCAGTTCTTC. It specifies CASSPAGGGNEQFF.

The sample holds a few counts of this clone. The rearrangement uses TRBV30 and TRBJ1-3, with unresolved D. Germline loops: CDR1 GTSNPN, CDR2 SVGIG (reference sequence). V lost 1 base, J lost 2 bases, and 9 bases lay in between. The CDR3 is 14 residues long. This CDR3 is CAWSASGTGNTIYF. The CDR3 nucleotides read TGTGCCTGGAGTGCTTCGGGGACTGGAAACACCATATATTTT.

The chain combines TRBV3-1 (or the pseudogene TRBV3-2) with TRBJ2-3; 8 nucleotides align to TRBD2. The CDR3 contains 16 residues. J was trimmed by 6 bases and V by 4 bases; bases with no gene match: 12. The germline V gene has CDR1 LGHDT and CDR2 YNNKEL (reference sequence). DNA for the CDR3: TGTGCCAGCAGCCCCTCTATTCTCCCGGGGGGGGATACGCAGTATTTT. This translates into CASSPSILPGGDTQYF.

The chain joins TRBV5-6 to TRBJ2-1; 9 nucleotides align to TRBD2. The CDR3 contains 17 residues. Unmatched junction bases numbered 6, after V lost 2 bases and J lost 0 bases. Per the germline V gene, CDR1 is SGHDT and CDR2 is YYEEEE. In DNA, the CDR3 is TGTGCCAGCAGCTTTATACTGACTAGCGGCTCCTACAATGAGCAGTTCTTC. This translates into CASSFILTSGSYNEQFF. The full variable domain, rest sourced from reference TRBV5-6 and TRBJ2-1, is DAGVTQSPTHLIKTRGQQVTLRCSPKSGHDTVSWYQQALGQGPQFIFQYYEEEERQRGNFPDRFSGHQFPNYSSELNVNALLLGDSALYLCASSFILTSGSYNEQFFGPGTRLTVL.

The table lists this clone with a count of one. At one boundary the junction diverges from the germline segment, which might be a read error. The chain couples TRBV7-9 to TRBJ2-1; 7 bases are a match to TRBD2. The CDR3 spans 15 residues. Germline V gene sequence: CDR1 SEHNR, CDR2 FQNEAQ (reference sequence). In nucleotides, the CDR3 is TGTGCCAGCAGCCGTTTCGCCGGGGACTACCATGAGCAGTTCTTC. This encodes CASSRFAGDYHEQFF.

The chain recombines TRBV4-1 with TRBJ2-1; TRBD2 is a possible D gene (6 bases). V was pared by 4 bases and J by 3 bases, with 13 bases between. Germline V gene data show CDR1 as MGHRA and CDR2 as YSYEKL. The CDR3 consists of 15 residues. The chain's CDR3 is CASSPLTRNYNEQFF. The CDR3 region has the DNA TGCGCCAGCAGCCCCCTGACTAGAAACTACAATGAGCAGTTCTTC.

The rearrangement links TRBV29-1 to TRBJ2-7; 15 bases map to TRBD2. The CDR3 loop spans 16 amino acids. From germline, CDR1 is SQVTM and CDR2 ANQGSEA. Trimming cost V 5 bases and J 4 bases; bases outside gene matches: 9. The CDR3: CSVRTSGRAKEYEQYF. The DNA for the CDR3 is TGCAGCGTTCGGACTAGCGGGAGGGCCAAAGAGTACGAGCAGTACTTC.

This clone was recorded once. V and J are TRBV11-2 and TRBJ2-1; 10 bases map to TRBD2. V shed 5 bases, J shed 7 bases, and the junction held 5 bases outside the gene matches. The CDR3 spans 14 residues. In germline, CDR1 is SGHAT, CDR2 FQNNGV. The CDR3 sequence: CASSPQLAGNEQFF. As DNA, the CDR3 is TGTGCCAGCAGCCCTCAACTAGCGGGGAATGAGCAGTTCTTC.

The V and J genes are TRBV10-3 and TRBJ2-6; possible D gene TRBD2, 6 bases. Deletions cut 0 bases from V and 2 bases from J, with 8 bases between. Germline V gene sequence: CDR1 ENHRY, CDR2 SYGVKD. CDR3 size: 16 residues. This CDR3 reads CAISESGGAGANVLTF. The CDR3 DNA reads TGTGCCATCAGTGAGTCGGGGGGAGCTGGGGCCAACGTCCTGACTTTC.

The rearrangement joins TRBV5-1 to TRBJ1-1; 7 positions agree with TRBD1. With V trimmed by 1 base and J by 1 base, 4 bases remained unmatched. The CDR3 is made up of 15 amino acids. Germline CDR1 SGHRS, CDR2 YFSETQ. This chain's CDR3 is CASSLSQGGNTEAFF. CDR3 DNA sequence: TGCGCCAGCAGCTTGTCCCAGGGGGGGAACACTGAAGCTTTCTTT.

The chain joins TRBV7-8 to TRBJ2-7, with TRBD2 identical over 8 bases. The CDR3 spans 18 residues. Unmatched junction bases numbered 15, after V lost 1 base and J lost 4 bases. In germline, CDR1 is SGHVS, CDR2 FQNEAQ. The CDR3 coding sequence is TGTGCCAGCAGCTTAGTTAGCGGGGCGGGCGGTCCTACTTACGAGCAGTACTTC. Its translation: CASSLVSGAGGPTYEQYF. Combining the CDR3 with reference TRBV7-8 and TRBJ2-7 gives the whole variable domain GAGVSQSPRYKVAKRGQDVALRCDPISGHVSLFWYQQALGQGPEFLTYFQNEAQLDKSGLPSDRFFAERPEGSVSTLKIQRTQQEDSAVYLCASSLVSGAGGPTYEQYFGPGTRLTVT.

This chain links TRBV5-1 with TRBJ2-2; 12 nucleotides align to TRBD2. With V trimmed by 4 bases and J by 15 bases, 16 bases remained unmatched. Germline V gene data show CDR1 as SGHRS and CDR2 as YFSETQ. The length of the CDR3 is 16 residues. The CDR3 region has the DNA TGCGCCAGCAGCCTTCTCCGACTAGCGGGAGAAGAGGCGGTGTTTTTT. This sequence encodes CASSLLRLAGEEAVFF.

The CDR3 nucleotides read TGCGCCAGCAGCCCAAACCCCCGGGGACTCCAATACAATGAGCAGTTCTTC. It yields the protein CASSPNPRGLQYNEQFF. The V and J genes are TRBV4-3 and TRBJ2-1; perhaps TRBD2 as D (6 bases). The CDR3 is 17 residues long. CDR1 is LGHNA, CDR2 YSLEER, per germline. Trimming took off 4 bases at V and 4 bases at J, with 20 bases between the two ends.

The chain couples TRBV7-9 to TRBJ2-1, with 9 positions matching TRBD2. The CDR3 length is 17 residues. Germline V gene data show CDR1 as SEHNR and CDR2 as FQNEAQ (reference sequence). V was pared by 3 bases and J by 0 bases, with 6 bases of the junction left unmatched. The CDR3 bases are TGTGCCAGCAGCTTCCAGACTAGCGGAAGCTCCTACAATGAGCAGTTCTTC. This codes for CASSFQTSGSSYNEQFF.

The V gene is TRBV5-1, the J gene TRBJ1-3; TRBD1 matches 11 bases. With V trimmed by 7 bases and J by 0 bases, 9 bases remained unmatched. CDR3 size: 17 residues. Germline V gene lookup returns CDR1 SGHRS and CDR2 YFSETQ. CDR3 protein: CASQTGTGGSSGNTIYF. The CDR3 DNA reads TGCGCCAGCCAAACCGGGACAGGGGGTTCCTCTGGAAACACCATATATTTT.

The CDR3 spells CARESPGQNTEAFF. The CDR3 DNA reads TGTGCCAGGGAGTCACCGGGACAGAACACTGAAGCTTTCTTT. The V call is TRBV2, the J call TRBJ1-1, with D possibly matching TRBD1 (6 bases). V shed 9 bases and J shed 1 base, with 15 bases lying between them. CDR3 size: 14 residues. CDR1 is SNHLY, CDR2 FYNNEI, per germline.

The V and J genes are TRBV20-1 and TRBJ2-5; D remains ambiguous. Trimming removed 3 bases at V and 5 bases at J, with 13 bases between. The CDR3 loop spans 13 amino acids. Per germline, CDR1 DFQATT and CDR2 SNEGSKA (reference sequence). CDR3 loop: CSASTAAVETQYF. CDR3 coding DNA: TGCAGTGCTAGTACGGCCGCGGTTGAGACCCAGTACTTC.

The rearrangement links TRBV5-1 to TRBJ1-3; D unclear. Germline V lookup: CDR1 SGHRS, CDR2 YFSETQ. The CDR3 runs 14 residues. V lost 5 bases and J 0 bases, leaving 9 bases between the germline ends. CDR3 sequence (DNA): TGCGCCAGCAGTATACACTACTCTGGAAACACCATATATTTT. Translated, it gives CASSIHYSGNTIYF. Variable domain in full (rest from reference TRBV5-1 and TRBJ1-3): KAGVTQTPRYLIKTRGQQVTLSCSPISGHRSVSWYQQTPGQGLQFLFEYFSETQRNKGNFPGRFSGRQFSNSRSEMNVSTLELGDSALYLCASSIHYSGNTIYFGEGSWLTVV.

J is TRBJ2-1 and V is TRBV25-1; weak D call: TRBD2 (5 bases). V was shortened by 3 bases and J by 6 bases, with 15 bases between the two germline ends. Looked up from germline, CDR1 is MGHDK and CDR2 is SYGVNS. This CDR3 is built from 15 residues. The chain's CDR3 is CASSDQDGVGNEQFF. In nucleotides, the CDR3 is TGTGCCAGCAGTGATCAGGACGGGGTAGGCAATGAGCAGTTCTTC.

For the CDR3, the DNA is TGTGCCAGCAACAGAAAATTCGGGGGGACTAGCGTCGCAGAGGCATACGAGCAGTACTTC. Encoded protein: CASNRKFGGTSVAEAYEQYF. J is TRBJ2-7 and V is TRBV7-9, with 10 bases fitting TRBD2. The germline CDR1 and CDR2 sequences are SEHNR and FQNEAQ (reference sequence). The CDR3 spans 20 residues. Trimming removed 7 bases from V and 4 bases from J; junction bases left unmatched: 25.